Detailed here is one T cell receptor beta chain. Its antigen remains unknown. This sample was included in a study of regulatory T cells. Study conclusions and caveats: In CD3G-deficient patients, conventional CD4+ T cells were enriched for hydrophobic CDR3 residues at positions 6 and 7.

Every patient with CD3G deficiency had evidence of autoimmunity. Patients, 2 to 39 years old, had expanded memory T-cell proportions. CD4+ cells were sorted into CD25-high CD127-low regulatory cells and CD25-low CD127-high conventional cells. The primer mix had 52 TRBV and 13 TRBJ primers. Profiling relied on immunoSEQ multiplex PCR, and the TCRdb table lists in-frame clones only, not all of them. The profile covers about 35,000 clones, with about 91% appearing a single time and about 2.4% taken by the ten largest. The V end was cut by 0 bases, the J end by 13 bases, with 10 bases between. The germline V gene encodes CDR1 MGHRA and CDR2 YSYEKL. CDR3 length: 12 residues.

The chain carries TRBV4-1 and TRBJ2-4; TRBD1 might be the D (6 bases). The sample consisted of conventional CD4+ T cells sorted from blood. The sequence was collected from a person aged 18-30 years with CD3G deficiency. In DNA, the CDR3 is TGCGCCAGCAGCCAAGATCCCGGACAGCAGTACTTC. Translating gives CASSQDPGQQYF.